What follows are 26 T cell receptor beta chains derived from one specimen sequenced in a study of blood T cell repertoires in COVID-19. Profiled with immunoSEQ multiplex PCR; TCRdb holds only in-frame clones, not every one. The table shows a few hundred thousand clones, with 75% to 90% occurring only once. Sample: PBMCs or T cells enriched from blood (not recorded which). The receptor source for this set is a woman between 25 and 40 years old who had recovered from COVID-19.

The V call is TRBV28, the J call TRBJ1-5; 7 nucleotides align to TRBD1. From germline, CDR1 is MDHEN and CDR2 SYDVKM. V lost 5 bases to trimming and J lost 5 bases; unmatched junction nucleotides: 15. There are 17 residues in the CDR3. The CDR3 DNA reads as TGTGCCAGCAGTGGACCAGGGGGACTGGGCCGGGATCAGCCCCAGCATTTT. It specifies CASSGPGGLGRDQPQHF.

The rearrangement joins TRBV28 to TRBJ1-2, with TRBD1 identical over 7 bases. This CDR3 region has 15 residues. The germline V gene encodes CDR1 MDHEN and CDR2 SYDVKM. Trimming took 4 bases from V and 4 from J; bases not matched to a gene: 9. The CDR3 reads CASSSGSGGGYGYTF. The CDR3 DNA is TGTGCCAGCAGTTCCGGCTCAGGGGGTGGCTATGGCTACACCTTC.

The J gene is TRBJ1-2, the V gene TRBV28, with D tentatively TRBD1 (6 bases). The CDR3 has 12 residues. V lost 11 bases and J lost 2, with 12 bases in between. Germline assignment: CDR1 MDHEN and CDR2 SYDVKM. The CDR3, as DNA: TGTGCCGGGAGGGGGACCAACTATGGCTACACCTTC. Translation: CAGRGTNYGYTF.

V and J are TRBV28 and TRBJ1-5; a weak D match, TRBD1 (6 bases). V was cut by 10 bases and J by 6 bases, with 19 bases left in between. Germline-derived CDR1 and CDR2 are MDHEN and SYDVKM. The CDR3 is made up of 14 amino acids. The CDR3: CATQKYRASQPQHF. The CDR3 DNA is TGTGCCACGCAAAAGTACAGGGCAAGTCAGCCCCAGCATTTT.

V gene TRBV25-1 combines with J gene TRBJ2-7, with 9 bases identical to TRBD2. V lost 4 bases, J lost 4 bases, and 8 bases stayed unmatched. CDR1 and CDR2 (germline): MGHDK, SYGVNS. The CDR3 totals 15 residues. The CDR3 sequence: CASSVSGGSLYEQYF. CDR3 DNA sequence: TGTGCCAGCAGTGTCAGCGGGGGGTCTCTATACGAGCAGTACTTC.

CDR3 region: CASSFGVNQPQHF. The CDR3 coding sequence is TGTGCCAGCAGCTTCGGGGTCAATCAGCCCCAGCATTTT. The chain couples TRBV13 to TRBJ1-5; D is unclear. Between the trimmed V and J ends, which lost 3 bases and 3 bases, there was a span of 6 bases. CDR3 size: 13 residues. Germline CDR1 reads PRHDT; CDR2 reads FYEKMQ (reference sequence).

The chain joins TRBV14 to TRBJ2-7; possibly TRBD1 for D (6 bases). Germline V gene sequence: CDR1 SGHDN, CDR2 FVKESK. The CDR3 loop spans 16 amino acids. Between the trimmed V and J ends, which lost 2 bases and 2 bases, there was a span of 16 bases. CDR3 sequence (DNA): TGTGCCAGCAGCCAACTGATCGGGACACTGACCTACGAGCAGTACTTC. Amino acids: CASSQLIGTLTYEQYF.

The chain carries TRBV5-1 and TRBJ2-7; D might be TRBD1 (6 bases). Germline CDR1 and CDR2: SGHRS and YFSETQ. V lost 4 bases, J lost 3 bases, and 17 bases lay in between. This CDR3 is built from 15 residues. The CDR3 protein is CASSPTGTKNYEQYF. Written as DNA, the CDR3 is TGCGCCAGCAGCCCCACCGGGACAAAGAACTACGAGCAGTACTTC. The whole variable domain, filled in from reference TRBV5-1 and TRBJ2-7, reads KAGVTQTPRYLIKTRGQQVTLSCSPISGHRSVSWYQQTPGQGLQFLFEYFSETQRNKGNFPGRFSGRQFSNSRSEMNVSTLELGDSALYLCASSPTGTKNYEQYFGPGTRLTVT.

The chain employs TRBV25-1 and TRBJ1-5, with TRBD1 as a possible D gene (6 bases). The CDR3 spans 13 residues. The V end was cut by 8 bases, the J end by 5 bases, with 13 bases between. Germline CDR1 reads MGHDK; CDR2 reads SYGVNS. As DNA, the CDR3 is TGTGCCAGCCGGGGACAATCTCATCAGCCCCAGCATTTT. Its translation: CASRGQSHQPQHF. Combining the CDR3 with reference TRBV25-1 and TRBJ1-5 gives the whole variable domain EADIYQTPRYLVIGTGKKITLECSQTMGHDKMYWYQQDPGMELHLIHYSYGVNSTEKGDLSSESTVSRIRTEHFPLTLESARPSHTSQYLCASRGQSHQPQHFGDGTRLSIL.

V gene TRBV7-8 combines with J gene TRBJ2-1; 7 bases fit TRBD2. The CDR3 is 15 residues long. After removal of 4 bases from V and 8 bases from J, the junction contained 11 bases not matched to a gene. Germline assignment: CDR1 SGHVS and CDR2 FQNEAQ. In DNA, the CDR3 is TGTGCCAGCAGCTCCGGACTAGTAAGAAGGGATGAGCAGTTCTTC. This sequence encodes CASSSGLVRRDEQFF.

The CDR3 nucleotides read TGTGCCAGCTCACCCTTGACGGGACAGGGGAACTATGGCTACACCTTC. This gives the protein CASSPLTGQGNYGYTF. V is TRBV18 and J is TRBJ1-2; TRBD1 matches at 10 bases. V was pared by 3 bases and J by 2 bases, with 6 bases of the junction left unmatched. Germline V gene sequence: CDR1 KGHSH, CDR2 LQKENI. The CDR3 consists of 16 residues.

J is TRBJ1-1 and V is TRBV5-1, with 8 bases fitting TRBD1. The CDR3 length is 14 residues. Trimming cost V 4 bases and J 3 bases; bases outside gene matches: 5. In germline, CDR1 is SGHRS, CDR2 YFSETQ. CDR3 in amino acids: CASSPGTGYTEAFF. The CDR3 bases are TGCGCCAGCAGCCCCGGGACAGGATACACTGAAGCTTTCTTT.

The genes are TRBV6-5 and TRBJ2-7, with TRBD1 matching over 8 bases. Germline trimming cut 0 bases from V and 7 bases from J; bases unmatched to any gene: 8. The CDR3 is made up of 15 amino acids. From germline, CDR1 is MNHEY and CDR2 SVGAGI. CDR3 sequence: CASSYSGQGSREQYF. DNA for the CDR3: TGTGCCAGCAGTTACTCTGGACAGGGTTCTCGAGAGCAGTACTTC.

A single count supports this clone. This chain connects TRBV28 to TRBJ2-5; TRBD2 is a possible D gene (6 bases). V was pared by 5 bases and J by 1 base, with 11 bases between. CDR1 and CDR2 (germline): MDHEN, SYDVKM. The CDR3 has 14 residues. CDR3 protein: CASSSTGGQETQYF. For the CDR3, the DNA is TGTGCCAGCAGTAGCACCGGGGGCCAAGAGACCCAGTACTTC. Full variable domain (remainder filled in from reference TRBV28 and TRBJ2-5): DVKVTQSSRYLVKRTGEKVFLECVQDMDHENMFWYRQDPGLGLRLIYFSYDVKMKEKGDIPEGYSVSREKKERFSLILESASTNQTSMYLCASSSTGGQETQYFGPGTRLLVL.

Here the CDR3 reads CASVMGATSQETQYF. CDR3 nucleotides: TGTGCCAGCGTTATGGGGGCGACTTCCCAAGAGACCCAGTACTTC. The chain uses TRBV2 and TRBJ2-5, with D maybe TRBD1 (6 bases). V was trimmed by 8 bases and J by 1 base, leaving 17 bases between them. CDR3 size: 15 residues. In germline, CDR1 is SNHLY, CDR2 FYNNEI.

This clone was recorded once. The chain is built from TRBV5-5 and TRBJ1-5; D might be TRBD1 (5 bases). This CDR3 has 15 residues. The ends were cut back, 4 bases at V and 0 bases at J, with 11 bases in the middle. Per germline, CDR1 SGHKS and CDR2 YYEKEE (reference sequence). This chain's CDR3 is CASSQRTNSNQPQHF. In DNA form, the CDR3 reads TGTGCCAGCAGCCAGAGGACAAATAGCAATCAGCCCCAGCATTTT.

The J gene is TRBJ1-3, the V gene TRBV28; a possible D gene is TRBD1 (6 bases). The CDR3 has 15 residues. V shed 5 bases and J shed 2 bases, with 13 bases lying between them. CDR1 is MDHEN and CDR2 is SYDVKM in the germline V gene. The CDR3 protein is CASSAPQGPGNTIYF. Here the CDR3 DNA reads TGTGCCAGCAGTGCTCCTCAGGGGCCTGGAAACACCATATATTTT.

The chain combines TRBV9 with TRBJ1-2; 10 positions agree with TRBD1. The CDR3 runs 15 residues. V lost 3 bases, J lost 8 bases, and 10 bases stayed unmatched. Germline V gives CDR1 SGDLS, CDR2 YYNGEE. CDR3 protein: CASSASGTGARGYTF. The CDR3 nucleotides are TGTGCCAGCAGCGCCTCCGGGACAGGGGCCCGCGGCTACACCTTC.

The gene calls are TRBV11-3 and TRBJ2-2; a weak D match, TRBD2 (5 bases). Trimming took off 1 base at V and 6 bases at J, with 9 bases between the two ends. The CDR3 runs 14 residues. Germline-derived CDR1 and CDR2 are SGHNT and YENEEA. This CDR3 is CASSLVRGSGELFF. The CDR3 nucleotides are TGTGCCAGCAGCTTAGTCCGGGGATCCGGGGAGCTGTTTTTT.

This rearrangement joins TRBV10-2 to TRBJ1-1, with D tentatively TRBD1 (5 bases). CDR3 size: 12 residues. Deletions cut 2 bases from V and 7 bases from J, with 8 bases between. The germline gives CDR1 WSHSY, CDR2 SAAADI. The CDR3 is CASSETGIEAFF. CDR3 nucleotides: TGCGCCAGCAGTGAGACAGGAATTGAAGCTTTCTTT.

At least ten counts were recorded for this clone. The chain uses TRBV27 and TRBJ2-7, with D possibly TRBD1 on 6 matching bases. The CDR3 contains 13 residues. The germline gives CDR1 MNHEY, CDR2 SMNVEV (reference sequence). V gave up 6 bases and J gave up 4 bases, with 13 bases separating them. The CDR3 region has the DNA TGTGCCAGCAGCCACGAGAGGGGGTACGAGCAGTACTTC. This translates into CASSHERGYEQYF.

The chain carries TRBV3-1 (or the pseudogene TRBV3-2) and TRBJ2-1; 10 bases fit TRBD1. Trimming cost V 6 bases and J 10 bases; bases outside gene matches: 12. This CDR3 has 15 amino acids. The germline V gene encodes CDR1 LGHDT and CDR2 YNNKEL (reference sequence). CDR3 DNA sequence: TGTGCCAGCAGTCGAGGGACAGGGGTTACCCTCGAGCAGTTCTTC. Translated: CASSRGTGVTLEQFF.

The rearrangement joins TRBV6-5 to TRBJ2-5; 8 bases agree with TRBD1. The CDR3 consists of 14 residues. Germline V gene sequence: CDR1 MNHEY, CDR2 SVGAGI. Germline trimming cut 6 bases from V and 2 bases from J; bases unmatched to any gene: 5. The CDR3 sequence: CASSIYRGQETQYF. DNA for the CDR3: TGTGCCAGCAGCATTTACAGGGGGCAAGAGACCCAGTACTTC.

The chain has TRBV28 and TRBJ2-7; D possibly corresponds to TRBD2 (6 bases). Trimming shortened V by 3 bases and J by 0 bases, and 12 bases separated the two germline ends. This CDR3 region has 15 residues. Germline CDR1 MDHEN, CDR2 SYDVKM. The DNA of the CDR3 is TGTGCCAGCAGTTTTTCCGGGGGTAGCTCCTACGAGCAGTACTTC. Translation: CASSFSGGSSYEQYF.

This chain connects TRBV24-1 to TRBJ2-5; D is perhaps TRBD1 (5 bases). This CDR3 is 13 amino acids long. The germline V gene has CDR1 KGHDR and CDR2 SFDVKD. V shed 5 bases and J shed 4 bases, with 10 bases lying between them. Written as DNA, the CDR3 is TGTGCCACCAGTGGTGACAGATCAGAGACCCAGTACTTC. Residues: CATSGDRSETQYF.

The chain couples TRBV28 to TRBJ2-7, with a possible D match to TRBD1 (6 bases). Germline V gene data show CDR1 as MDHEN and CDR2 as SYDVKM. The CDR3 has 16 amino acids. Trimming pared 4 bases from V and 5 bases from J, leaving 21 bases between. The DNA for the CDR3 is TGTGCCAGCAGTTCTGAGGAACAGGGTTTAGTCCACGAGCAGTACTTC. Translating it yields CASSSEEQGLVHEQYF. Full variable domain (remainder filled in from reference TRBV28 and TRBJ2-7): DVKVTQSSRYLVKRTGEKVFLECVQDMDHENMFWYRQDPGLGLRLIYFSYDVKMKEKGDIPEGYSVSREKKERFSLILESASTNQTSMYLCASSSEEQGLVHEQYFGPGTRLTVT.